These T cell receptor beta chains were read from a single sample in a study of cytomegalovirus exposure and HLA in healthy donors. Using immunoSEQ multiplex PCR, the repertoire was profiled, and TCRdb retains in-frame clones only, with some absent. The sample yields 62,000 or so clones, 70% to 90% seen once. Sequenced: PBMCs. These receptors originate from a man between 18 and 29 years old in good health and CMV-seronegative. CDR3s include the opening cysteine and the closing phenylalanine or tryptophan. Clone size is given for some rows only: seen once, a few or many times, or a class if the clone is expanded.

v_gene | abundance | CDR3aa
TRBV27 | - | CASSSRSGEKLFF
TRBV4-1 | - | CASSQDQMDTLGQPQHF
TRBV27 | - | CASGQGDSYEQYF
TRBV11-2 | - | CASSLGSGGAGEQYF
TRBV10-2 | - | CASSESGGIGYTF
TRBV4-1 | - | CASSQEAGDTEAFF
TRBV10-3 | - | CAISESDSTKTEAFF
TRBV2 | - | CASSAGTGFREQYF
TRBV27 | - | CASADRAHTEAFF
TRBV15 | few | CATSPGQGTARAFF
TRBV12-5 | - | CASGRTDYTF
TRBV2 | once | CASSDQGSNQPQHF
TRBV10-2 | - | CASSESAYQGALSPLHF
TRBV28 | - | CASSPSDRGGSGYTF
TRBV9 | - | CASSVGGGQNTEAFF
TRBV7-2 | - | CASSLTWSGGPSTDTQYF
TRBV6-4 | - | CASSRLAGGLETQYF
TRBV7-2 | - | CASSIGTHSETQYF
TRBV5-6 | - | CASSLTVPAEAFF
TRBV7-2 | - | CASSTGQGRETQYF
TRBV11-3 | - | CASSERLLGEKLFF
TRBV4-1 | few | CASSQALAVNTEAFF
TRBV5-6 | - | CASNTGTGYEKLFF
TRBV7-9 | once | CASSLDKVGRGTSDTEAFF
TRBV9 | - | CASSAGGTSSGNTIYF
TRBV7-8 | - | CASSYGGLLGF
TRBV7-8 | - | CASSPQPNTGELFF
TRBV6-5 | - | CASSSTSPNYGYTF
TRBV7-7 | - | CASSTGHGGLQETQYF
TRBV11-2 | once | CASSFYRETYNEQFF
TRBV7-6 | - | CASSSTASPNTEAFF
TRBV28 | - | CASSSRSGRTQYF
TRBV11-3 | - | CASSLGPGSPLHF
TRBV6-1 | - | CASSDLAGGHSGNTIYF
TRBV2 | - | CASRMLSGIGYTF
TRBV15 | - | CATGPMNGELFF
TRBV6-5 | - | CASSIGGPSYNEQFF
TRBV6-6 | - | CASSYSAGTQNIQYF
TRBV14 | few | CASSQAAGGTDTQYF
TRBV6-5 | - | CARLHQGDNQPQHF
TRBV4-1 | - | CASSQVDLGLSNQPQHF
TRBV10-3 | - | CAISDRGSYGYTF
TRBV7-6 | - | CASSPSGGVGTGELFF
TRBV28 | few | CASGTANYGYTF
TRBV9 | - | CASSQAGTGELFF
TRBV5-1 | - | CASSLEGVQPQHF
TRBV7-2 | - | CASSLGSYQPQHF
TRBV25-1 | - | CASGQGNQPQHF